This T cell receptor beta chain was found in a study of blood T cell repertoires in COVID-19. On the study more broadly: Researchers got acute and convalescent COVID-19 samples from the United States, Italy and Spain.

TCRdb keeps only in-frame clones here, not all; method: immunoSEQ multiplex PCR. The sample contains about 240,000 clones, 80% to 85% of which appear only once. The CDR3 runs 15 residues. Germline V gene sequence: CDR1 SGHRS, CDR2 YFSETQ. About this clone: The junction shows a germline mismatch at one end, possibly a read error.

The chain employs TRBV5-1 and TRBJ2-3; 8 nucleotides line up with TRBD2. Material for sequencing was peripheral blood. The origin of this receptor is a woman between 55 and 75 years old with active or convalescent COVID-19. CDR3 sequence (DNA): TGCGCCAGCAGCGGACGGGGGGGAAGTACAGGTACGCAGTATTTT. This codes for CASSGRGGSTGTQYF.